This TCR beta chain emerged from a study of CD8 T cells in ankylosing spondylitis. Study-wide points: Seemingly distinctive of ankylosing spondylitis blood was a TCR beta motif formed by eight highly homologous variants. Disease-associated clones were reportedly significantly overrepresented in matched ankylosing spondylitis synovial fluid.

Trimming shortened V by 1 base and J by 7 bases, and 13 bases separated the two germline ends. The CDR3 sequence is 15 residues long. Notes on this clonotype: Its target is not known.

Using quantitative 5'-RACE with molecular barcodes, the authors made TCR beta libraries. TCRdb reprocessed the 5' RACE reads via MiXCR and lists one record per CDR3 protein. This sample yields roughly 150,000 distinct CDR3 sequences, of which approximately 32% are seen a single time; about 5.5% belongs to the top ten. Sequencing was done on a sample of synovial fluid, either unsorted or a sorted T cell fraction (not recorded which). The chain uses TRBV12-3 or TRBV12-4 and TRBJ2-2; tentative D call: TRBD1 (5 bases). The clonotype was recovered from a male donor with ankylosing spondylitis. The CDR3 coding sequence is TGTGCCAGCAGTTTAGATGGCCAGGGTGGCGGGGAGCTGTTTTTT. Translating gives CASSLDGQGGGELFF.